This passage covers 28 T cell receptor beta chains from one sample sequenced in a study of CD8+CD57+ T cells in acquired aplastic anemia. Sequencing was done on patients that had shown CD8+CD57+ cell expansion by flow cytometry. CDR3 and TCR beta VDJ profiling relied on genomic DNA as the template. TCRdb itself ran the reads through MiXCR, one entry per CDR3 protein. The table has some 170,000 distinct CDR3 sequences, about 60% seen once. Material: sorted CD4+, CD8+, or CD8+CD57+ T cells (not recorded which) from PBMCs. All receptors derive from a human donor with aplastic anemia.

In this sample, this clonotype turned up many times. V is TRBV27 and J is TRBJ1-5; D call uncertain. CDR1 MNHEY and CDR2 SMNVEV come from the germline V gene (reference sequence). The germline V and J ends were trimmed by 6 bases and 2 bases, with 11 bases remaining between them. The CDR3 has 14 residues. CDR3 DNA: TGTGCCAGCAGGGATTACTTGGGCAATCAGCCCCAGCATTTT. This gives the protein CASRDYLGNQPQHF.

This clonotype was observed at least ten times. The rearrangement uses TRBV6-2 or TRBV6-3 and TRBJ2-7, with TRBD2 identical over 7 bases. CDR1 is MNHEY and CDR2 is SVGEGT in the germline V gene. The CDR3 length is 14 residues. V lost 5 bases and J lost 1; bases outside the gene matches: 5. The CDR3 nucleotides are TGTGCCAGCAGTATCCGACTAGCTTCCTACGAGCAGTACTTC. Protein: CASSIRLASYEQYF.

The CDR3 sequence: CASRLSSGANVLTF. The CDR3 coding sequence is TGTGCCAGCAGATTATCGTCTGGGGCCAACGTCCTGACTTTC. This sequence joins TRBV25-1 and TRBJ2-6; D gene uncertain. Looked up from germline, CDR1 is MGHDK and CDR2 is SYGVNS. V lost 6 bases and J 1 base, leaving 7 bases between the germline ends. The CDR3 extends over 14 amino acids.

The gene calls are TRBV7-9 and TRBJ2-7, with D hard to call. This CDR3 has 11 residues. CDR1 is SEHNR, CDR2 FQNEAQ, per germline (reference sequence). V dropped 5 bases and J dropped 6 bases, with 8 bases sitting between them. The DNA for the CDR3 is TGTGCCAGCAGCCTGTACGGCGAGCAGTACTTC. Translating it yields CASSLYGEQYF.

This clonotype was counted many times. The rearrangement uses TRBV12-3 or TRBV12-4 and TRBJ1-1; tentatively, D is TRBD1 (5 bases). The V gene lost 5 bases and the J gene lost 6 bases, with 10 bases spanning the gap. The CDR3 is 12 amino acids. This CDR3 reads CASSLLTAEAFF. DNA for the CDR3: TGTGCCAGCAGTCTTCTGACAGCTGAAGCTTTCTTT.

The CDR3 region is CSARTGSNEKLFF. The CDR3 DNA reads as TGCAGTGCTAGAACCGGCTCGAATGAAAAACTGTTTTTT. The chain is built from TRBV20-1 and TRBJ1-4; D call uncertain. CDR1 and CDR2 from the germline V gene are DFQATT and SNEGSKA (reference sequence). CDR3 length: 13 amino acids. Trimming left V 2 bases short and J 5 bases short, with 9 bases between.

V is TRBV10-3 and J is TRBJ2-1, with 12 bases matching TRBD1. Losses at the gene ends were 4 bases for V and 9 bases for J; bases not matched to a gene: 4. The CDR3 sequence is 14 residues long. CDR1 and CDR2 from the germline V gene are ENHRY and SYGVKD. The CDR3 reads CAISAGQGAGEQFF. CDR3 coding DNA: TGTGCCATCAGTGCGGGACAGGGGGCTGGTGAGCAGTTCTTC.

This chain links TRBV20-1 with TRBJ2-7; either TRBD1 or TRBD2 may fit D (6 bases each). CDR3 size: 14 residues. CDR1 DFQATT and CDR2 SNEGSKA come from the germline V gene (reference sequence). V lost 5 bases to trimming and J lost 2 bases, with 16 bases between them. CDR3 sequence reads: CSAPRSGAAYEQYF. In nucleotides, the CDR3 is TGCAGTGCTCCCCGGTCGGGGGCAGCCTACGAGCAGTACTTC.

V is TRBV2 and J is TRBJ2-1; D could derive from TRBD1 or TRBD2 (5 bases each). Germline CDR1 is SNHLY and CDR2 is FYNNEI. The CDR3 is made up of 17 amino acids. Deletions cut 6 bases from V and 0 bases from J, with 18 bases between. The CDR3 DNA is TGTGCCAGCAGCTTAGCAGTCGCAGGGAGCTCCTACAATGAGCAGTTCTTC. Protein: CASSLAVAGSSYNEQFF.

The J gene is TRBJ1-1, the V gene TRBV9, with 10 bases aligning to TRBD1. With V trimmed by 4 bases and J by 6 bases, 9 bases remained unmatched. Per germline, CDR1 SGDLS and CDR2 YYNGEE. This CDR3 has 15 amino acids. Here the CDR3 reads CASSPRQGAGAEAFF. For the CDR3, the DNA is TGTGCCAGCAGCCCGAGACAGGGGGCTGGGGCTGAAGCTTTCTTT.

This clonotype occurred once. The chain employs TRBV9 and TRBJ2-1; D is unresolved. Trimming pared 7 bases from V and 9 bases from J, leaving 5 bases between. The CDR3 covers 9 residues. Per germline, CDR1 SGDLS and CDR2 YYNGEE. In DNA, the CDR3 is TGTGCCAGCGGTAGTGAGCAGTTCTTC. It codes for CASGSEQFF. Using reference TRBV9 and TRBJ2-1 for the parts outside the CDR3, the full variable domain is DSGVTQTPKHLITATGQRVTLRCSPRSGDLSVYWYQQSLDQGLQFLIQYYNGEERAKGNILERFSAQQFPDLHSELNLSSLELGDSALYFCASGSEQFFGPGTRLTVL.

The chain combines TRBV24-1 with TRBJ2-3, with TRBD1 as a possible D gene (6 bases). Trimming stripped 4 bases from V and 2 bases from J, with 12 bases between. CDR3 length: 15 amino acids. In germline, CDR1 is KGHDR, CDR2 SFDVKD. The CDR3 loop is CATSDETGPTDTQYF. CDR3 DNA sequence: TGTGCCACCAGTGACGAAACAGGGCCCACAGATACGCAGTATTTT.

The V gene is TRBV7-2, the J gene TRBJ1-6; D gene unclear. Germline V gene lookup returns CDR1 SGHTA and CDR2 FQGNSA. V lost 2 bases to trimming and J lost 7 bases, with 6 bases between them. CDR3 length: 13 residues. The CDR3 sequence: CASSLLLNSPLHF. The CDR3, as DNA: TGTGCCAGCAGCTTACTCCTCAATTCACCCCTCCACTTT.

For this clonotype: An end of the junction does not agree with germline; a read error may underlie this. The gene calls are TRBV24-1 and TRBJ1-2; D possibly corresponds to TRBD1 (6 bases). Per the germline V gene, CDR1 is KGHDR and CDR2 is SFDVKD. This CDR3 has 18 amino acids. In nucleotides, the CDR3 is TGTGCCACCAGTGGCCCAATACGACAGGAACAAGAGATCTATGGCTGCACCTTC. Translating it yields CATSGPIRQEQEIYGCTF.

This sequence joins TRBV11-1 and TRBJ2-3, with D possibly TRBD2 on 6 matching bases. Germline V gene data show CDR1 as SGHAT and CDR2 as FQDESV (reference sequence). This CDR3 has 17 residues. V was shortened by 4 bases and J by 2 bases, with 19 bases between the two germline ends. The CDR3 here is CASSSSRALAYTDTQYF. Written as DNA, the CDR3 is TGTGCCAGCAGCTCGTCCCGGGCTCTAGCGTACACAGATACGCAGTATTTT.

This clonotype was recorded a few times. The rearrangement links TRBV7-2 to TRBJ2-1; D possibly matches TRBD1 or TRBD2 (6 bases each). CDR1 is SGHTA and CDR2 is FQGNSA in the germline V gene. Trimming shortened V by 4 bases and J by 6 bases, and 10 bases separated the two germline ends. The CDR3 is 13 amino acids. CDR3 nucleotide sequence: TGTGCCAGCAGCTACGGAGGGGGCAATGAGCAGTTCTTC. Protein: CASSYGGGNEQFF.

The chain is built from TRBV20-1 and TRBJ2-5, with a possible D match to TRBD1 (5 bases). The CDR3 is 14 residues long. V lost 4 bases to trimming and J lost 5 bases, with 17 bases between them. Germline CDR1 reads DFQATT; CDR2 reads SNEGSKA (reference sequence). The DNA for the CDR3 is TGCAGTGCTATTAACCCAGGGCTGGAGGAGACCCAGTACTTC. Translated: CSAINPGLEETQYF.

This chain uses TRBV7-2 with TRBJ2-2, with D tentatively TRBD2 (6 bases). Germline CDR1 and CDR2: SGHTA and FQGNSA. Trimming shortened V by 0 bases and J by 7 bases, and 15 bases separated the two germline ends. The CDR3 has 16 residues. DNA for the CDR3: TGTGCCAGCAGCTTAGCCCGCTACATCGGGGGCGGGGAGCTGTTTTTT. Protein product: CASSLARYIGGGELFF.

The chain combines TRBV2 with TRBJ2-6, with a tentative D call TRBD1 (5 bases). This CDR3 contains 17 residues. Germline loops: CDR1 SNHLY, CDR2 FYNNEI. The V gene lost 1 base and the J gene lost 0 bases, with 10 bases spanning the gap. The CDR3 DNA reads TGTGCCAGCAGTGAAGGGATCAGGGTCTCTGGGGCCAACGTCCTGACTTTC. It codes for CASSEGIRVSGANVLTF.

This clonotype has at least ten counts. The rearrangement uses TRBV29-1 and TRBJ2-7; the D gene could be TRBD1 or TRBD2 (5 bases each). V lost 5 bases to trimming and J lost 6 bases, with 17 bases between them. The CDR3 has 13 amino acids. The germline CDR1 and CDR2 sequences are SQVTM and ANQGSEA. CDR3 in DNA: TGCAGCGTTCCCGGGACCCCGGGGCCCGAGCAGTACTTC. This gives the protein CSVPGTPGPEQYF.

This clonotype was observed many times. The J gene is TRBJ2-1, the V gene TRBV6-1, with D perhaps TRBD1 or TRBD2 (5 bases each). The CDR3 sequence is 12 residues long. Trimming removed 8 bases from V and 4 bases from J, with 9 bases in between. Germline V gene data show CDR1 as MNHNS and CDR2 as SASEGT. CDR3 nucleotides: TGTGCCAGCCAGGGCGGGTACAATGAGCAGTTCTTC. As protein: CASQGGYNEQFF.

In its sample, this clonotype was seen once. The genes are TRBV20-1 and TRBJ2-7; D remains unclear. V lost 6 bases and J 6 bases, leaving 12 bases between the germline ends. CDR3 length: 11 residues. Germline CDR1 is DFQATT and CDR2 is SNEGSKA (reference sequence). Written as DNA, the CDR3 is TGCAGTGCACCCGCCCCGGGCGAGCAGTACTTC. This gives the protein CSAPAPGEQYF.

The chain has TRBV12-3 or TRBV12-4 and TRBJ1-2, with a possible D match to TRBD1 (6 bases). The V and J ends lost 1 base and 5 bases respectively, with 14 bases between them. This CDR3 is 15 amino acids long. Here the CDR3 DNA reads TGTGCCAGCAGTTTAGGTGGGGGCAGACCTTATGGCTACACCTTC. This gives the protein CASSLGGGRPYGYTF.

This clonotype was counted ten times or more. V is TRBV27 and J is TRBJ2-7; 10 nucleotides match TRBD1. Germline V lookup: CDR1 MNHEY, CDR2 SMNVEV (reference sequence). The CDR3 spans 14 residues. V dropped 3 bases and J dropped 7; count of bases not matched to a gene: 6. The DNA for the CDR3 is TGTGCCAGCAGTTTCTCGGACAGGGGGAGGGAGCAGTACTTC. It yields the protein CASSFSDRGREQYF.

CDR3 bases: TGTGCCAGCAAGGCCCGTCGGACAGGGGGGGAGACCCAGTACTTC. Encoded protein: CASKARRTGGETQYF. This chain connects TRBV2 to TRBJ2-5; 10 bases fit TRBD1. CDR3 length: 15 residues. From germline, CDR1 is SNHLY and CDR2 FYNNEI. Trimming took 7 bases from V and 5 from J; bases not matched to a gene: 10.

Comments on this clonotype: A read error may account for a junction end that differs from germline. The V call is TRBV24-1, the J call TRBJ2-5; 9 nucleotides line up with TRBD2. Germline-derived CDR1 and CDR2 are KGHDR and SFDVKD. The CDR3 has 14 residues. The CDR3 region is CASSQGLAAETQYF. The DNA for the CDR3 is TGCGCCAGCAGCCAGGGACTAGCTGCAGAGACCCAGTACTTC.

About this clonotype itself: A junction boundary mismatches the germline segment, possibly from a read error. This chain uses TRBV5-1 with TRBJ2-2; tentatively, D is TRBD1 or TRBD2 (5 bases each). Germline lookup yields CDR1 SGHRS and CDR2 YFSETQ. This CDR3 spans 8 amino acids. In nucleotides, the CDR3 is TGCGCCAGCAGCCCGGGGCATTTT. Translating gives CASSPGHF.

This clonotype was found a few times. The chain joins TRBV5-6 to TRBJ2-7; 10 bases line up with TRBD1. CDR1 SGHDT and CDR2 YYEEEE come from the germline V gene. The V segment lost 4 bases and the J segment 3 bases; nucleotides outside the gene matches: 7. The CDR3 is 15 amino acids. This chain's CDR3 is CASSARDRGVYEQYF. CDR3 DNA: TGTGCCAGCAGCGCCCGGGACAGGGGTGTCTACGAGCAGTACTTC.